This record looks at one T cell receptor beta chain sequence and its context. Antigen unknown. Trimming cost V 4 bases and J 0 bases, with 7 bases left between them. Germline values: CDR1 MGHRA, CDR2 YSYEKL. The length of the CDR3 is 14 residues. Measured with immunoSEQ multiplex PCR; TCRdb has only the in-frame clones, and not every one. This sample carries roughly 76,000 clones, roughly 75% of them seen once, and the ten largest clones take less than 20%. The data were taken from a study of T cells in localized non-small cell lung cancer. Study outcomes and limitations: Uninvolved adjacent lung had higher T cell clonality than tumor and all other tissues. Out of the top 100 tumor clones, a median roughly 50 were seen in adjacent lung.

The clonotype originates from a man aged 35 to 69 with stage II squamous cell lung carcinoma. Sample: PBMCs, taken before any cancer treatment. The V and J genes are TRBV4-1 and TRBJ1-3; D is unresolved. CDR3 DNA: TGCGCCAGCAGCCTGGTGGGCTCTGGAAACACCATATATTTT. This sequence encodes CASSLVGSGNTIYF.